This T cell receptor (beta chain) was captured in a study of blood T cells in healthy people across ages. PCR was performed a second time for about 6 to 12 cycles using a sample-barcoded 5' primer and a J-beta primer mix. TCRdb re-analysed the 5' RACE reads in MiXCR, keeping a single row per CDR3 protein. The sample gives 1.5 million to 2 million distinct CDR3 sequences, approximately 30% of which show up once; approximately 7.7% is in the top ten. A remark on this clonotype: No antigen is known for it.

Findings of the study overall: Diversity of TCR beta correlated strongly with naive T cell percentage.

Germline V gene lookup returns CDR1 LNHNV and CDR2 YYDKDF (reference sequence). V lost 1 base, J lost 6 bases, and 18 bases lay in between. The CDR3 spans 16 residues. Specimen: blood. The chain is built from TRBV15 and TRBJ1-2; perhaps TRBD1 as D (5 bases). The origin of this receptor is a woman aged 25 to 39 in good health. CDR3 loop: CATSRGRGTVGHGYTF. The CDR3, as DNA: TGTGCCACCAGCAGAGGGCGAGGGACGGTGGGCCATGGCTACACCTTC.